This TCR beta chain came from a study of T cells after posttransplantation cyclophosphamide. The table came from immunoSEQ multiplex PCR; TCRdb's copy has only in-frame clones and leaves some out. Singletons are absent from the sample, which has roughly 24,000 clones. V was trimmed by 6 bases and J by 0 bases, leaving 13 bases between them. The CDR3 extends over 14 amino acids. CDR1 is SGDLS and CDR2 is YYNGEE in the germline V gene. Sequencing input: PBMCs. The chain recombines TRBV9 with TRBJ2-7; perhaps TRBD1 as D (6 bases). The clonotype comes from a woman aged 55 to 70 in good health, CMV-negative, and a related stem cell transplant donor. Here the CDR3 DNA reads TGTGCCAGCACACCGGGACATGTCTCCTACGAGCAGTACTTC. This encodes CASTPGHVSYEQYF.